The 14 T cell receptor beta chains reported below all come from one sample, sequenced in a study of cytomegalovirus exposure and HLA in healthy donors. Primers: 60 Vbeta forward and 13 Jbeta reverse. Produced via immunoSEQ multiplex PCR; TCRdb's table is partial and in-frame only. Of more than 150,000 clones in the sample, roughly 80% are singletons; the top ten hold about 0.78%. Sequenced input: PBMCs. The receptors originated from a woman aged 18-29 years in good health and CMV-seronegative.

The chain combines TRBV7-8 with TRBJ1-1; no reliable D call. The V end was cut by 2 bases, the J end by 3 bases, with 10 bases between. Germline CDR1 SGHVS, CDR2 FQNEAQ. The CDR3 spans 14 residues. The CDR3 spells CASSLRGIDTEAFF. In DNA, the CDR3 is TGTGCCAGCAGCTTACGAGGGATTGACACTGAAGCTTTCTTT.

The V and J genes are TRBV2 and TRBJ2-5, with TRBD1 matching 10 bases. The V and J ends lost 4 bases and 2 bases, in that order; junction bases with no gene match: 4. Germline CDR1 SNHLY, CDR2 FYNNEI. The CDR3 is made up of 15 amino acids. The CDR3 loop reads CASSAGQGGQETQYF. In DNA form, the CDR3 reads TGTGCCAGCAGTGCCGGACAGGGGGGTCAAGAGACCCAGTACTTC.

The chain couples TRBV5-6 to TRBJ2-7; 11 positions agree with TRBD2. CDR1 and CDR2 from the germline V gene are SGHDT and YYEEEE. The CDR3 totals 16 residues. V shed 5 bases and J 4 bases; nucleotides not matched to a gene: 11. CDR3 DNA: TGTGCCAGCAGAGTGGGGACTAGCGGTTTAGTTTACGAGCAGTACTTC. Protein: CASRVGTSGLVYEQYF.

J is TRBJ2-7 and V is TRBV7-2, with D possibly matching TRBD2 (6 bases). The CDR3 extends over 15 amino acids. Trimming took off 5 bases at V and 1 base at J, with 15 bases between the two ends. Germline values: CDR1 SGHTA, CDR2 FQGNSA. CDR3 protein: CASSPRASASYEQYF. The CDR3 DNA is TGTGCCAGCAGCCCCCGGGCTAGCGCATCCTACGAGCAGTACTTC.

This clone was detected once. This chain uses TRBV5-6 with TRBJ2-7; the match to TRBD1 covers 9 bases. V shed 4 bases and J 5 bases; nucleotides not matched to a gene: 10. The CDR3 contains 15 residues. Germline assignment: CDR1 SGHDT and CDR2 YYEEEE. CDR3 in amino acids: CASSTLTGGHDEQYF. In DNA, the CDR3 is TGTGCCAGCAGCACCCTCACAGGGGGCCACGACGAGCAGTACTTC. Combining the CDR3 with reference TRBV5-6 and TRBJ2-7 gives the whole variable domain DAGVTQSPTHLIKTRGQQVTLRCSPKSGHDTVSWYQQALGQGPQFIFQYYEEEERQRGNFPDRFSGHQFPNYSSELNVNALLLGDSALYLCASSTLTGGHDEQYFGPGTRLTVT.

V gene TRBV2 combines with J gene TRBJ2-5; 12 nucleotides line up with TRBD1. The last part of the DNA fits TRBJ2-7 better; the J call may be wrong. CDR1 and CDR2 (germline): SNHLY, FYNNEI. The CDR3 runs 16 residues. Written as DNA, the CDR3 is TGTGCCAGCAGGGATACCGGGACAGGGGGCGGGTACGAGCAGTACTTC. Amino acid sequence: CASRDTGTGGGYEQYF.

The rearrangement links TRBV5-1 to TRBJ2-3; possibly TRBD2 for D (6 bases). This CDR3 has 15 amino acids. Germline CDR1 SGHRS, CDR2 YFSETQ. Trimming left V 0 bases short and J 2 bases short, with 10 bases between. The chain's CDR3 is CASSLDGEVTDTQYF. The CDR3 DNA sequence: TGCGCCAGCAGCTTGGATGGGGAGGTCACAGATACGCAGTATTTT.

V usage is TRBV6-5 and J usage is TRBJ1-3, with a tentative D call TRBD1 (5 bases). Trimming shortened V by 6 bases and J by 0 bases, and 12 bases separated the two germline ends. CDR3 length: 15 residues. Germline CDR1 reads MNHEY; CDR2 reads SVGAGI. CDR3 DNA sequence: TGTGCCAGCAGCCCCTCCGGGGGCTCTGGAAACACCATATATTTT. Its protein is CASSPSGGSGNTIYF.

This clone has only a few counts. This chain joins TRBV4-1 and TRBJ1-1; TRBD1 matches 8 bases. The CDR3 totals 15 residues. V was clipped by 0 bases and J by 5 bases; unmatched bases: 5. Germline lookup yields CDR1 MGHRA and CDR2 YSYEKL. Here the CDR3 reads CASSQDAGGRTEAFF. CDR3 bases: TGCGCCAGCAGCCAAGATGCAGGGGGCAGGACTGAAGCTTTCTTT.

As concerns this clone: Other nucleotide sequences from this sample produce the same CDR3. This chain joins TRBV7-2 and TRBJ2-1, with D perhaps TRBD2 (6 bases). The CDR3 consists of 15 residues. The germline V gene has CDR1 SGHTA and CDR2 FQGNSA. V gave up 2 bases and J gave up 0 bases, with 8 bases separating them. This CDR3 reads CASSLTGSSYNEQFF. The CDR3 DNA follows: TGTGCCAGCAGCTTAACCGGGAGCTCCTACAATGAGCAGTTCTTC.

The J gene is TRBJ2-4, the V gene TRBV28, with a possible D match to TRBD1 (6 bases). Germline loops: CDR1 MDHEN, CDR2 SYDVKM. The CDR3 runs 15 residues. Trimming shortened V by 5 bases and J by 2 bases, and 13 bases separated the two germline ends. CDR3 residues: CASSEYGDTKNIQYF. CDR3 DNA: TGTGCCAGCAGTGAGTATGGGGACACCAAAAACATTCAGTACTTC.

The CDR3 here is CASSLQGDSNQPQHF. The CDR3 region has the DNA TGCGCCAGCAGCTTACAGGGCGATAGCAATCAGCCCCAGCATTTT. The chain uses TRBV5-1 and TRBJ1-5; D perhaps matches TRBD1 (6 bases). Germline lookup yields CDR1 SGHRS and CDR2 YFSETQ. The V end lost 2 bases, the J end lost 0 bases, and 9 bases lay between the germline ends. The CDR3 sequence is 15 residues long.

This clone was observed a few times. CDR3 in amino acids: CASSLDATGNTGELFF. DNA of the CDR3: TGCGCCAGCAGCTTGGACGCTACAGGGAACACCGGGGAGCTGTTTTTT. The genes are TRBV5-1 and TRBJ2-2, with D possibly matching TRBD1 (5 bases). Trimming stripped 0 bases from V and 1 base from J, with 10 bases between. The germline CDR1 and CDR2 sequences are SGHRS and YFSETQ. The CDR3 loop spans 16 amino acids.

This chain joins TRBV18 and TRBJ2-7; D might be TRBD1 (6 bases). V shed 1 base and J shed 5 bases, with 18 bases lying between them. Germline-derived CDR1 and CDR2 are KGHSH and LQKENI. The CDR3 is 16 amino acids. CDR3 DNA sequence: TGTGCCAGCTCACCACAATCCGGGACACCAGGCCACGAGCAGTACTTC. It codes for CASSPQSGTPGHEQYF.